A single sample gave rise to the 27 T cell receptor beta chains below, sequenced in a study of graft-versus-host responses after intestinal transplantation. The table came from immunoSEQ multiplex PCR; TCRdb's copy has only in-frame clones and leaves some out. The sample has tens of thousands of clones; more than 90% are singletons. For these receptors, no antigen is known. Material: unstimulated CD8+ T cells sorted from spleen or lymph node cells, obtained before transplant. The source of these receptors is a human donor who was the organ donor for an intestinal transplant.

CDR3 in amino acids: CASSLWGGTLNTEAFF. DNA for the CDR3: TGTGCCAGCAGTTTATGGGGGGGGACACTGAACACTGAAGCTTTCTTT. The chain recombines TRBV28 with TRBJ1-1, with D perhaps matching TRBD1 (6 bases). Germline lookup yields CDR1 MDHEN and CDR2 SYDVKM. The CDR3 has 16 amino acids. V lost 0 bases to trimming and J lost 0 bases, with 11 bases between them.

The genes are TRBV7-3 and TRBJ1-1; 8 bases agree with TRBD1. There are 16 residues in the CDR3. J gave up 1 base and V 8 bases, and 12 bases lay outside the gene matches. Germline CDR1 reads SGHTA; CDR2 reads FQGTGA. The CDR3 here is CASLRTGSTGNTEAFF. In DNA, the CDR3 is TGTGCCAGCTTACGGACAGGGAGTACGGGGAACACTGAAGCTTTCTTT.

This clone showed up just once. The rearrangement uses TRBV28 and TRBJ1-1; TRBD1 matches 8 bases. This CDR3 contains 15 residues. V shed 5 bases and J 2 bases; nucleotides not matched to a gene: 7. Germline assignment: CDR1 MDHEN and CDR2 SYDVKM. The CDR3 protein is CASSPTGGGNTEAFF. As DNA, the CDR3 is TGTGCCAGCAGTCCCACAGGGGGTGGAAACACTGAAGCTTTCTTT.

The chain carries TRBV27 and TRBJ2-7; tentative D call: TRBD2 (6 bases). V was pared by 6 bases and J by 2 bases, with 17 bases between. The CDR3 spans 15 residues. Germline lookup yields CDR1 MNHEY and CDR2 SMNVEV (reference sequence). CDR3 amino acids: CASSLAWGEAYEQYF. CDR3 DNA: TGTGCCAGCAGCCTTGCCTGGGGGGAGGCCTACGAGCAGTACTTC.

The gene calls are TRBV9 and TRBJ2-1; no definite D call. The CDR3 is 14 residues long. Germline V CDR1 and CDR2: SGDLS, YYNGEE. The V and J ends lost 2 bases and 1 base respectively, with 7 bases between them. The DNA of the CDR3 is TGTGCCAGCAGCGTGATGGCTTCCTACAATGAGCAGTTCTTC. The encoded protein is CASSVMASYNEQFF. The full variable domain, its missing parts supplied by reference TRBV9 and TRBJ2-1, is DSGVTQTPKHLITATGQRVTLRCSPRSGDLSVYWYQQSLDQGLQFLIQYYNGEERAKGNILERFSAQQFPDLHSELNLSSLELGDSALYFCASSVMASYNEQFFGPGTRLTVL.

The chain couples TRBV2 to TRBJ1-1; TRBD1 is a possible D gene (5 bases). Germline CDR1 is SNHLY and CDR2 is FYNNEI. V lost 6 bases, J lost 1 base, and 9 bases lay in between. The CDR3 extends over 13 amino acids. The CDR3 region has the DNA TGTGCCAGCAGCCGAACAGGGAACACTGAAGCTTTCTTT. Protein sequence: CASSRTGNTEAFF.

The chain couples TRBV6-1 to TRBJ2-7; 7 nucleotides match TRBD1. There are 15 residues in the CDR3. Germline V lookup: CDR1 MNHNS, CDR2 SASEGT. V dropped 4 bases and J dropped 3; count of bases not matched to a gene: 9. In DNA, the CDR3 is TGTGCCAGCAGTGCATGGGACAGCGATATCTACGAGCAGTACTTC. Its translation is CASSAWDSDIYEQYF.

V gene TRBV6-1 combines with J gene TRBJ1-1; 10 nucleotides align to TRBD1. After removal of 1 base from V and 4 bases from J, the junction contained 0 bases not matched to a gene. The length of the CDR3 is 14 residues. Germline CDR1 is MNHNS and CDR2 is SASEGT. As DNA, the CDR3 is TGTGCCAGCAGTGAAGGGACAGGGGGCACTGAAGCTTTCTTT. Amino acid sequence: CASSEGTGGTEAFF.

In its sample, this clone ranks as medium-sized. V usage is TRBV5-4 and J usage is TRBJ2-2; D is unclear. Germline V gene data show CDR1 as SGHNT and CDR2 as YYREEE (reference sequence). The CDR3 has 15 residues. V lost 0 bases and J 0 bases, leaving 6 bases between the germline ends. The CDR3 DNA follows: TGTGCCAGCAGCTTGGACTACACGAACACCGGGGAGCTGTTTTTT. It encodes CASSLDYTNTGELFF. The variable domain in full, with the rest retrieved from reference TRBV5-4 and TRBJ2-2, is ETGVTQSPTHLIKTRGQQVTLRCSSQSGHNTVSWYQQALGQGPQFIFQYYREEENGRGNFPPRFSGLQFPNYSSELNVNALELDDSALYLCASSLDYTNTGELFFGEGSRLTVL.

The sample holds one count of this clone. The rearrangement uses TRBV27 and TRBJ2-5; tentatively, D is TRBD2 (6 bases). The assigned J gene may be wrong: the sequence end matches TRBJ2-7 better. The CDR3 has 13 amino acids. CDR1 is MNHEY, CDR2 SMNVEV, per germline (reference sequence). As DNA, the CDR3 is TGTGCCAGCAGTTTGGCGGGACCCTACGAGCAGTACTTC. It is translated as CASSLAGPYEQYF.

This rearrangement joins TRBV2 to TRBJ1-4, with 7 bases that match TRBD1. Germline assignment: CDR1 SNHLY and CDR2 FYNNEI. This CDR3 comprises 15 residues. J gave up 2 bases and V 4 bases, and 4 bases lay outside the gene matches. The CDR3 DNA follows: TGTGCCAGCAGTGCCTCGGGACAGACTAATGAAAAACTGTTTTTT. This codes for CASSASGQTNEKLFF.

This clone has only one observation. The chain combines TRBV13 with TRBJ1-5; D might be TRBD1 (5 bases). Germline V gene data show CDR1 as PRHDT and CDR2 as FYEKMQ (reference sequence). V was clipped by 4 bases and J by 1 base, with 11 bases between them. The CDR3 is 15 amino acids. The CDR3 sequence is CASSSGGGSNQPQHF. DNA for the CDR3: TGTGCCAGCAGCTCGGGGGGGGGAAGCAATCAGCCCCAGCATTTT.

The V gene is TRBV28, the J gene TRBJ2-7, with TRBD1 as a possible D gene (6 bases). The CDR3 runs 12 residues. With 5 bases removed from V and 4 bases from J, the gap between germline ends came to 9 bases. Germline V gives CDR1 MDHEN, CDR2 SYDVKM. The CDR3 DNA reads as TGTGCCAGCAGTACGGACAGTTACGAGCAGTACTTC. Protein product: CASSTDSYEQYF.

The rearrangement uses TRBV19 and TRBJ2-7, with D possibly matching TRBD2 (6 bases). With 3 bases removed from V and 1 base from J, the gap between germline ends came to 13 bases. This CDR3 region has 15 residues. From germline, CDR1 is LNHDA and CDR2 SQIVND (reference sequence). CDR3 nucleotide sequence: TGTGCCAGTAGTATTGCCGGGGGTTCTTCCTACGAGCAGTACTTC. Translated: CASSIAGGSSYEQYF.

This chain's CDR3 is CASSLGRRDGNTIYF. The CDR3, as DNA: TGTGCCAGCAGCTTAGGACGGAGGGATGGAAACACCATATATTTT. V gene TRBV13 combines with J gene TRBJ1-3; D unclear. Germline V gene data show CDR1 as PRHDT and CDR2 as FYEKMQ (reference sequence). Trimming pared 0 bases from V and 3 bases from J, leaving 9 bases between. This CDR3 comprises 15 residues.

J is TRBJ2-7 and V is TRBV9; 9 bases fit TRBD1. The CDR3 consists of 14 residues. J was trimmed by 6 bases and V by 3 bases; bases with no gene match: 7. Germline V gene sequence: CDR1 SGDLS, CDR2 YYNGEE. Here the CDR3 reads CASSAGTGISEQYF. For the CDR3, the DNA is TGTGCCAGCAGCGCCGGGACAGGGATCAGCGAGCAGTACTTC.

The chain has TRBV7-2 and TRBJ2-7; 7 bases fit TRBD1. This CDR3 is built from 15 residues. Germline loops: CDR1 SGHTA, CDR2 FQGNSA. V lost 5 bases and J lost 1; bases outside the gene matches: 8. The CDR3 DNA reads as TGTGCCAGCAGCCCCGACAGGGTAAAGTCCTACGAGCAGTACTTC. It translates to CASSPDRVKSYEQYF.

In its sample, this clone was seen once. The J gene is TRBJ2-5, the V gene TRBV28, with 10 bases matching TRBD2. Trimming cost V 6 bases and J 1 base; bases outside gene matches: 2. Germline lookup yields CDR1 MDHEN and CDR2 SYDVKM. The CDR3 runs to 14 residues. The CDR3: CASRGLAVQETQYF. The CDR3 DNA is TGTGCCAGCAGAGGACTAGCGGTCCAAGAGACCCAGTACTTC.

This chain uses TRBV29-1 with TRBJ1-2, with 7 bases lining up with TRBD1. V gave up 2 bases and J gave up 4 bases; unmatched junction bases: 10. Germline V gene data show CDR1 as SQVTM and CDR2 as ANQGSEA. The CDR3 is 15 residues long. The CDR3 sequence is CSVEISTGQFYGYTF. CDR3 nucleotides: TGCAGCGTTGAAATCAGCACGGGACAGTTCTATGGCTACACCTTC.

The chain couples TRBV6-4 to TRBJ1-2, with 11 positions matching TRBD1. CDR3 length: 18 amino acids. Per germline, CDR1 MRHNA and CDR2 SNTAGT. V lost 4 bases to trimming and J lost 2 bases; unmatched junction nucleotides: 12. The CDR3 sequence is CASSALPGQGDSNYGYTF. CDR3 sequence (DNA): TGTGCCAGCAGTGCTCTTCCGGGACAGGGGGACAGCAACTATGGCTACACCTTC.

The genes are TRBV25-1 and TRBJ2-5, with D tentatively TRBD1 (6 bases). This CDR3 comprises 14 residues. V lost 0 bases and J lost 2, with 7 bases in between. The germline gives CDR1 MGHDK, CDR2 SYGVNS. DNA for the CDR3: TGTGCCAGCAGTGAATACCAGGGGCAAGAGACCCAGTACTTC. The encoded protein is CASSEYQGQETQYF.

This clone came up once. This chain links TRBV9 with TRBJ2-1; possible D gene TRBD2, 6 bases. This CDR3 region has 16 residues. The germline V gene encodes CDR1 SGDLS and CDR2 YYNGEE. Between the trimmed V and J ends, which lost 3 bases and 1 base, there was a span of 14 bases. The CDR3 region has the DNA TGTGCCAGCAGCGCAGCGGGCCGGAATTCCTACAATGAGCAGTTCTTC. Its translation is CASSAAGRNSYNEQFF.

This rearrangement joins TRBV19 to TRBJ1-3, with 8 bases matching TRBD1. This CDR3 comprises 16 residues. V dropped 3 bases and J dropped 4; count of bases not matched to a gene: 8. Germline lookup yields CDR1 LNHDA and CDR2 SQIVND (reference sequence). This CDR3 reads CASSIGPGGNGNTIYF. The CDR3 coding sequence is TGTGCCAGTAGTATTGGGCCAGGGGGCAACGGAAACACCATATATTTT.

The CDR3 DNA follows: TGTGCCAGCAGCTTGACAGGGTGGGGGACTGAAGCTTTCTTT. Translating it yields CASSLTGWGTEAFF. The rearrangement links TRBV5-6 to TRBJ1-1, with a weak D call TRBD1 (6 bases). V lost 1 base and J lost 5, with 12 bases in between. Per germline, CDR1 SGHDT and CDR2 YYEEEE. The CDR3 has 14 residues. Drawing the rest from reference TRBV5-6 and TRBJ1-1, the complete variable domain is DAGVTQSPTHLIKTRGQQVTLRCSPKSGHDTVSWYQQALGQGPQFIFQYYEEEERQRGNFPDRFSGHQFPNYSSELNVNALLLGDSALYLCASSLTGWGTEAFFGQGTRLTVV.

The J gene is TRBJ1-2, the V gene TRBV7-9, with D possibly matching TRBD1 (6 bases). With 5 bases removed from V and 8 bases from J, the gap between germline ends came to 15 bases. The CDR3 length is 13 residues. Germline V gene lookup returns CDR1 SEHNR and CDR2 FQNEAQ (reference sequence). CDR3: CASSPYRVKGYTF. CDR3 sequence (DNA): TGTGCCAGCAGCCCGTACAGGGTTAAGGGCTACACCTTC.

The genes are TRBV6-6 and TRBJ1-4; possible D gene TRBD1, 5 bases. This CDR3 spans 15 amino acids. V lost 0 bases to trimming and J lost 5 bases, with 10 bases between them. In germline, CDR1 is MNHNY, CDR2 SVGAGI (reference sequence). The CDR3 protein is CASSYSPEGNEKLFF. CDR3 nucleotide sequence: TGTGCCAGCAGTTACTCGCCGGAGGGGAATGAAAAACTGTTTTTT.

The gene calls are TRBV9 and TRBJ2-1; D may be TRBD2 (6 bases). From germline, CDR1 is SGDLS and CDR2 YYNGEE. V shed 4 bases and J shed 6 bases, with 14 bases lying between them. The CDR3 runs 14 residues. CDR3 amino acids: CASSSPGLFNEQFF. The DNA for the CDR3 is TGTGCCAGCAGCTCTCCTGGACTATTCAATGAGCAGTTCTTC.